The clone carrying this T cell receptor (beta chain) appeared a few times. The sample is drawn from a study of blood T cells in healthy people across ages. Germline V gives CDR1 SGHAT, CDR2 FQNNGV. The length of the CDR3 is 14 residues. It was with a sample-barcoded 5' primer and a J-beta primer mix that a second PCR of roughly 7 to 12 cycles was run. From the 5' RACE reads, TCRdb called clonotypes with MiXCR, one entry per CDR3 protein. The sample lists 1.2 million to 1.5 million distinct CDR3 sequences, 40% to 50% occurring once. Sequenced material: blood. The receptor was isolated from a woman under 30 in good health. J is TRBJ2-1 and V is TRBV11-2; 10 bases map to TRBD2. The CDR3 loop reads CASRLAGASNEQFF. CDR3 bases: TGTGCAAGTCGTCTAGCGGGAGCATCCAATGAGCAGTTCTTC.